This T cell receptor (beta chain) was captured by sequencing in a study of response to subunit inactivated influenza vaccine (dated by TCRdb to between 2017 and 2018). In the study overall: Deep quantitative T cell receptor repertoire profiling was used in the study to track responses to a trivalent subunit inactivated influenza vaccine. Study-level results and caveats: It was suggested by the authors that each seasonal influenza vaccination may recruit only a limited number of new T cells.

Taken from the germline V gene, the CDR1 and CDR2 loops are LGHNA and YNFKEQ. From the cysteine through the phenylalanine, the CDR3 covers 13 amino acids. Here the CDR3 DNA is all that survives: 39 bases in frame from base 1. The germline ends are 10 bases apart after V is trimmed by 1 base and J by 7 bases. Library creation used RT-PCR. The instrument given in TCRdb is Illumina HiSeq 2500. TCRdb took the public reads, trimmed them with fastp at Q25, ran MiXCR for clone calling and kept in-frame beta chains. A single entry per CDR3 protein holds the most common genes and DNA from its merged rows. Across this sample there are more than 400,000 distinct CDR3 sequences, with around 7.9% seen only once. Of the sample, 10% to 15% falls within the top ten clones. This clonotype has ten or more counts. Its specific antigen is unknown. Per-nucleotide qualities are absent, and no much larger clonotype sits a single base away.

The sequence joins TRBV4-2 to TRBJ1-1; the D gene assignment is ambiguous. The sequence was collected from a man between 50 and 69 years old who received an inactivated influenza vaccine. Donor details come from another sample of the same person, matched by shared clones. Source: PBMCs from blood, taken around 25 months after vaccination. The bases read TGTGCCAGCAGCCAAGTTAGGGATGGTGAAGCTTTCTTT. This is translated as CASSQVRDGEAFF.